This T cell receptor (beta chain) was profiled in a study of technical replicates of blood from several donors. The CDR3 spans 16 residues. The germline CDR1 and CDR2 sequences are SGDLS and YYNGEE. V lost 2 bases and J lost 2, with 15 bases in between. Only in-frame clones appear in the TCRdb table, and some are missing; sequencing was by immunoSEQ multiplex PCR. The sample holds approximately 76,000 clones; roughly 97% are singletons and the top ten take more than 0.15%. Source material: T cells isolated from PBMCs. V gene TRBV9 combines with J gene TRBJ2-3; possibly TRBD1 for D (6 bases). The clonotype was recovered from a human donor in good health. CDR3 coding DNA: TGTGCCAGCAGCGTGGGATGGGACACTTACACAGATACGCAGTATTTT. As protein: CASSVGWDTYTDTQYF.